This TCR beta chain derives from a study of blood T cell repertoires in COVID-19. As for the study in general: T cells, B-cell-depleted T cells, or PBMCs supplied cDNA or gDNA.

TCRdb's table, derived via immunoSEQ multiplex PCR, lists solely in-frame clones and lacks some. The repertoire consists of around 100,000 clones, with around 73% occurring once and the leading ten covering 9.8%. Germline lookup yields CDR1 SGDLS and CDR2 YYNGEE. The CDR3 has 16 residues. The V gene lost 2 bases and the J gene lost 6 bases, with 19 bases spanning the gap. Source material: peripheral blood. This rearrangement joins TRBV9 to TRBJ2-3, with D possibly being TRBD2 (7 bases). This clonotype was obtained from a man in his 60s with active or convalescent COVID-19. The CDR3: CASSVAGAGNSDTQYF. The CDR3 bases are TGTGCCAGCAGCGTGGCGGGGGCAGGGAATTCTGATACGCAGTATTTT. Filled out from reference TRBV9 and TRBJ2-3, the complete variable domain reads DSGVTQTPKHLITATGQRVTLRCSPRSGDLSVYWYQQSLDQGLQFLIQYYNGEERAKGNILERFSAQQFPDLHSELNLSSLELGDSALYFCASSVAGAGNSDTQYFGPGTRLTVL.